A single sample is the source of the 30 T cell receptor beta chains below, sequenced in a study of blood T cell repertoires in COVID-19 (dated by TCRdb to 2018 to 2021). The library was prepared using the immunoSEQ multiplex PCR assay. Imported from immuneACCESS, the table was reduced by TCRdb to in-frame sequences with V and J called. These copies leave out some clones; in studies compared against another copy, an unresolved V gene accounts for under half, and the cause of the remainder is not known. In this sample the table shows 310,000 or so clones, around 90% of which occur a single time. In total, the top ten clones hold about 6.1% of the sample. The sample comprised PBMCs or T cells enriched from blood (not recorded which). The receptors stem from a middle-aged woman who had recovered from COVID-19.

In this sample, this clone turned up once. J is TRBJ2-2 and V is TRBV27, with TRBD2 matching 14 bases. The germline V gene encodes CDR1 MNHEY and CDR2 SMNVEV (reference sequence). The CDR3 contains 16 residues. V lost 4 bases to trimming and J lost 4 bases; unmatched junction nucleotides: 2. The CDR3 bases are TGTGCCAGCAGTTCGGGACTAGCGGGAGCCACCGGGGAGCTGTTTTTT. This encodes CASSSGLAGATGELFF.

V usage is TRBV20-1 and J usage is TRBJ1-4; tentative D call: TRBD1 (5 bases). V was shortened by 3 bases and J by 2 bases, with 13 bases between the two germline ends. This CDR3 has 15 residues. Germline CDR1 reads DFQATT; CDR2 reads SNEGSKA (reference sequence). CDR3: CSASNLGVTNEKLFF. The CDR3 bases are TGCAGTGCTAGTAACTTAGGGGTTACTAATGAAAAACTGTTTTTT.

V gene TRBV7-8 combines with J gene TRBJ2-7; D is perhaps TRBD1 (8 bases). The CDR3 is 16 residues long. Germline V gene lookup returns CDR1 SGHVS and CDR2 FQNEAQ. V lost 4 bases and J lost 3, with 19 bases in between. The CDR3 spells CASSSPGGAGDYEQYF. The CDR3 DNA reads TGTGCCAGCAGCTCGCCAGGGGGCGCGGGAGACTACGAGCAGTACTTC.

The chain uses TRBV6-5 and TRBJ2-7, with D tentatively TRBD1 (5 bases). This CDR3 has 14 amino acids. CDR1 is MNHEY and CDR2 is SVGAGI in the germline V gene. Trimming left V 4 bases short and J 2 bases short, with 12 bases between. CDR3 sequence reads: CASSSGKIAYEQYF. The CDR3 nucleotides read TGTGCCAGCAGTTCAGGGAAAATTGCCTACGAGCAGTACTTC.

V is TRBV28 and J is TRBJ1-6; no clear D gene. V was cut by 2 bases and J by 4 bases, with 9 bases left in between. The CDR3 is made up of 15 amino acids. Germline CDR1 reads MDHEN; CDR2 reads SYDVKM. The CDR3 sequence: CASSLGGLYNSPLHF. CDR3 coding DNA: TGTGCCAGCAGTTTAGGCGGCCTTTATAATTCACCCCTCCACTTT.

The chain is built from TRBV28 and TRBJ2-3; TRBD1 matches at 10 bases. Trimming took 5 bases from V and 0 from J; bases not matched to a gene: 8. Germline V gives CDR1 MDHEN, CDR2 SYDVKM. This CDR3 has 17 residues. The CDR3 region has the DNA TGTGCCAGCAGTAACTGGACAGGGGGTCTAAGCACAGATACGCAGTATTTT. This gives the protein CASSNWTGGLSTDTQYF.

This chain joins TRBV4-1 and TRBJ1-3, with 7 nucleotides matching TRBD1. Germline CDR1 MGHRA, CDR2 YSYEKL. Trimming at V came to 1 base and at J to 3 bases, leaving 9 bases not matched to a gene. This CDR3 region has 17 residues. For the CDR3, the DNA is TGCGCCAGCAGCCAAGTAGTAAGGGGGCAACGTGGAAACACCATATATTTT. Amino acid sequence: CASSQVVRGQRGNTIYF.

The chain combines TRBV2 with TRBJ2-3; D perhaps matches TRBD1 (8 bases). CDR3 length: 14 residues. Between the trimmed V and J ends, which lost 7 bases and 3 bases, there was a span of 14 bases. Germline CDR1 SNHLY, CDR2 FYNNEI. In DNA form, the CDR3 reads TGTGCCAGCACCTACAGGGGGGGGACAGATACGCAGTATTTT. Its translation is CASTYRGGTDTQYF.

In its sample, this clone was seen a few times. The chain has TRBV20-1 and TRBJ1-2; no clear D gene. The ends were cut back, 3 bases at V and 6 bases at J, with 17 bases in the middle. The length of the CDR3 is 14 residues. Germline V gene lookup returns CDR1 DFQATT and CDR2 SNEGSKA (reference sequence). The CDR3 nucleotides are TGCAGTGCTAGTACCCGGGTGAGGTGGGATGGCTACACCTTC. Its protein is CSASTRVRWDGYTF.

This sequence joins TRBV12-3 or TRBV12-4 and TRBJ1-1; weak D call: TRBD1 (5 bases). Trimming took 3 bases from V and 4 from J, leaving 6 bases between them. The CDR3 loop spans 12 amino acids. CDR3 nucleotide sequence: TGTGCCAGCAGTTTCGGGGGCACTGAAGCTTTCTTT. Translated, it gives CASSFGGTEAFF.

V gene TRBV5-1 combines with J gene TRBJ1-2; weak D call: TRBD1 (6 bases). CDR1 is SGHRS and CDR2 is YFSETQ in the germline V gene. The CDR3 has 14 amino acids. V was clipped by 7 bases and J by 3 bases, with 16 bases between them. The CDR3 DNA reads TGCGCCAGCCGGGGGGCAGGGAAAGACTATGGCTACACCTTC. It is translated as CASRGAGKDYGYTF.

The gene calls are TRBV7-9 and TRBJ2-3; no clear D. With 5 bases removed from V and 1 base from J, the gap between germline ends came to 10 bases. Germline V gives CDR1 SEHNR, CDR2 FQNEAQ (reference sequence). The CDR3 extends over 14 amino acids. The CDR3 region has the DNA TGTGCCAGCAGCCCTTACAGAGGCACAGATACGCAGTATTTT. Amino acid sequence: CASSPYRGTDTQYF.

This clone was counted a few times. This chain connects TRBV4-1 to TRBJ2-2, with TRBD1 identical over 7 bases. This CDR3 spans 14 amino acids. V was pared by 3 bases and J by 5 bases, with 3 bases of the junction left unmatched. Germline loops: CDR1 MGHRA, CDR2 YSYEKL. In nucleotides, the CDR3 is TGCGCCAGCAGCCAGTACAGGGGAACCGGGGAGCTGTTTTTT. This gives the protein CASSQYRGTGELFF.

The CDR3, as DNA: TGTGCCAGCAGCCCAGGAGGGCTTAGCGGTTACGAGCAGTACTTC. Translated, it gives CASSPGGLSGYEQYF. The gene calls are TRBV11-3 and TRBJ2-7; tentative D call: TRBD2 (6 bases). The V gene lost 5 bases and the J gene lost 4 bases, with 18 bases spanning the gap. CDR1 and CDR2 (germline): SGHNT, YENEEA. The CDR3 is 15 residues long.

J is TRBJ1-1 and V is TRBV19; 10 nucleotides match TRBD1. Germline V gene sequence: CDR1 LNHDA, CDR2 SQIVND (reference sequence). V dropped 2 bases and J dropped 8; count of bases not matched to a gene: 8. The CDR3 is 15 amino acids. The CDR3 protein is CASSISSGTGAEAFF. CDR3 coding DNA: TGTGCCAGTAGTATAAGCTCGGGGACAGGGGCCGAAGCTTTCTTT.

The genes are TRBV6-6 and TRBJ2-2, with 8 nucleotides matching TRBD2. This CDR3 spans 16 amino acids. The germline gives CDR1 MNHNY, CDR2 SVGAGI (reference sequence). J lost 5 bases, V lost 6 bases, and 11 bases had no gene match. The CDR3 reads CASRRPTSVATGELFF. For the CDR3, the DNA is TGTGCCAGCAGGCGACCGACTAGCGTTGCAACCGGGGAGCTGTTTTTT.

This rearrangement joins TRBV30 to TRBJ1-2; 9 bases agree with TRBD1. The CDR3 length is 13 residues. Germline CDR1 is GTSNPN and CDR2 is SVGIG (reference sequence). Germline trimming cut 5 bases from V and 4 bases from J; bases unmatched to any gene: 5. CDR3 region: CAWGTGRGYGYTF. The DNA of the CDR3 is TGTGCCTGGGGGACAGGGAGAGGCTATGGCTACACCTTC.

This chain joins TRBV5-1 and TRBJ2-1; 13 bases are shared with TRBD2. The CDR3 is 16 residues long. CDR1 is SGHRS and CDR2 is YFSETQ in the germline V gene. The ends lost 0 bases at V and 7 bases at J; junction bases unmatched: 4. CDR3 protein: CASSLGLAGGGNEQFF. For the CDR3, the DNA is TGCGCCAGCAGCTTGGGACTAGCGGGAGGAGGGAATGAGCAGTTCTTC.

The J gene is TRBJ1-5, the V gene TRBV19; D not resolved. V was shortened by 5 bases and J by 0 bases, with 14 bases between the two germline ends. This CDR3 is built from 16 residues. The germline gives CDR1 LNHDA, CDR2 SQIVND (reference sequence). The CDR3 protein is CASSLSMQYSNQPQHF. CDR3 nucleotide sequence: TGTGCCAGTAGTCTCTCCATGCAGTATAGCAATCAGCCCCAGCATTTT. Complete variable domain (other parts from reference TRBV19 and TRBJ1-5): DGGITQSPKYLFRKEGQNVTLSCEQNLNHDAMYWYRQDPGQGLRLIYYSQIVNDFQKGDIAEGYSVSREKKESFPLTVTSAQKNPTAFYLCASSLSMQYSNQPQHFGDGTRLSIL.

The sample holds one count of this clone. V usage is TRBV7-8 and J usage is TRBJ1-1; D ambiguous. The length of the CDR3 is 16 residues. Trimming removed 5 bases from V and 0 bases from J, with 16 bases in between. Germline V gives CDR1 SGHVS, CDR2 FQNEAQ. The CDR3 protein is CASSTPRVGLNTEAFF. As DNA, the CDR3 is TGTGCCAGCAGCACCCCGCGGGTTGGATTGAACACTGAAGCTTTCTTT.

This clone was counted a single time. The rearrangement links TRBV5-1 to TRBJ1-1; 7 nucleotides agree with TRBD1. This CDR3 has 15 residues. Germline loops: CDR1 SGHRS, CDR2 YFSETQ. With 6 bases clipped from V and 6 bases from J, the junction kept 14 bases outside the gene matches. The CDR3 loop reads CASKRSRQGIAEAFF. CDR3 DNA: TGCGCCAGCAAAAGGTCGAGACAGGGAATCGCTGAAGCTTTCTTT.

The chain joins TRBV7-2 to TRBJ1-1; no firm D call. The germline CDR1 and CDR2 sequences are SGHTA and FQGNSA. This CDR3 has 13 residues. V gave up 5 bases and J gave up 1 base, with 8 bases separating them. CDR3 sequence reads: CASSTRQNTEAFF. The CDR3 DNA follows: TGTGCCAGCAGCACCCGACAGAACACTGAAGCTTTCTTT.

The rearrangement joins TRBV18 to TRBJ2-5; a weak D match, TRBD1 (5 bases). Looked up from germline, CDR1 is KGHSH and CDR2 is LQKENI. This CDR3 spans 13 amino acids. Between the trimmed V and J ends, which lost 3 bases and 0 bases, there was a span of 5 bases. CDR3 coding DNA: TGTGCCAGCTCACCGGGGCACCAAGAGACCCAGTACTTC. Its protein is CASSPGHQETQYF. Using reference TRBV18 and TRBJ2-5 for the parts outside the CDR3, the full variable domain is NAGVMQNPRHLVRRRGQEARLRCSPMKGHSHVYWYRQLPEEGLKFMVYLQKENIIDESGMPKERFSAEFPKEGPSILRIQQVVRGDSAAYFCASSPGHQETQYFGPGTRLLVL.

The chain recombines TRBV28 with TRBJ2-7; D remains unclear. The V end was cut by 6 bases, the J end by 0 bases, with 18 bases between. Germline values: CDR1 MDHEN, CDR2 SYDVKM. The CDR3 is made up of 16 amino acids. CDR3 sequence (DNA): TGTGCCAGCAGCCCCCCGGCCCGCTGGAGCTCCTACGAGCAGTACTTC. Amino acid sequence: CASSPPARWSSYEQYF.

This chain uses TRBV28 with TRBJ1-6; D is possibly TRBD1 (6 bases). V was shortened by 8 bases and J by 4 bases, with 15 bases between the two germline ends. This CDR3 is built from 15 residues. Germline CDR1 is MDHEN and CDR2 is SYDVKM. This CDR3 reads CASGSAGTYNSPLHF. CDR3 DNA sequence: TGTGCCAGCGGGTCGGCAGGGACATATAATTCACCCCTCCACTTT. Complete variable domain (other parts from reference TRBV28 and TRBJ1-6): DVKVTQSSRYLVKRTGEKVFLECVQDMDHENMFWYRQDPGLGLRLIYFSYDVKMKEKGDIPEGYSVSREKKERFSLILESASTNQTSMYLCASGSAGTYNSPLHFGNGTRLTVT.

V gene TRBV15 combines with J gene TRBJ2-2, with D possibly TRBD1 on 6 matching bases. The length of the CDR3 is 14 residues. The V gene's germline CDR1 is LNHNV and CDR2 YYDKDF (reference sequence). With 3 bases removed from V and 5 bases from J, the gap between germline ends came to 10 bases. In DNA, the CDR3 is TGTGCCACCAGCAGTAACAGGGCTACCGGGGAGCTGTTTTTT. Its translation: CATSSNRATGELFF. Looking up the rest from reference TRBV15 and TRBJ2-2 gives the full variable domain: DAMVIQNPRYQVTQFGKPVTLSCSQTLNHNVMYWYQQKSSQAPKLLFHYYDKDFNNEADTPDNFQSRRPNTSFCFLDIRSPGLGDTAMYLCATSSNRATGELFFGEGSRLTVL.

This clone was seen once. The CDR3 region has the DNA TGTGCCAGCAGCCCCGAGGCCATGAACACTGAAGCTTTCTTT. Amino acids: CASSPEAMNTEAFF. The chain uses TRBV9 and TRBJ1-1, with unresolved D. Trimming took off 4 bases at V and 0 bases at J, with 10 bases between the two ends. In germline, CDR1 is SGDLS, CDR2 YYNGEE. This CDR3 has 14 residues.

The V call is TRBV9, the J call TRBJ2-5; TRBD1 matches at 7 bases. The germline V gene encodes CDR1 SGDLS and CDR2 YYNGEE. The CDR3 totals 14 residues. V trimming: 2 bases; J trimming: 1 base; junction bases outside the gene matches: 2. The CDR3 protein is CASSVGQAQETQYF. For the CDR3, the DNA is TGTGCCAGCAGCGTCGGACAGGCCCAAGAGACCCAGTACTTC.

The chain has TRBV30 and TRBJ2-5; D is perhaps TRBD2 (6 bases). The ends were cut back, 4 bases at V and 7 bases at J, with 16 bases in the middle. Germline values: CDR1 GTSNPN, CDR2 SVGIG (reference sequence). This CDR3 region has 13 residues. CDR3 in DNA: TGTGCCTGGACTAGTGGGGGGATAGGGACCCAGTACTTC. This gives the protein CAWTSGGIGTQYF.

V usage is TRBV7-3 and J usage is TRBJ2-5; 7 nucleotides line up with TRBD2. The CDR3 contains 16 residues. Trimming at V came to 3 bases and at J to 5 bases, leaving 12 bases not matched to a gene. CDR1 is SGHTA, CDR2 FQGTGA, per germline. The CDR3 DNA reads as TGTGCCAGCAGCTTGACGGCGCGGGAGCCATGGGAGACCCAGTACTTC. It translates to CASSLTAREPWETQYF.